Listed below are T cell receptor beta chains from one sample, sequenced in a study of molecular identifiers for immune sequencing clone quantification. One entry per CDR3 protein results from TCRdb running MiXCR on the PCR reads. The data show about 510,000 distinct CDR3 sequences, over 20% seen once. Material: naive CD8+ T cells from blood, with Jurkat cell RNA spiked in. The receptors come from a human donor in good health. Some libraries in this study had Jurkat cell RNA spiked in. Both conserved end residues are part of each CDR3. A D gene is named only where the DNA matches it firmly. Clone size, where shown, is once, few, many, or a class for clones that have expanded.

many,TRBJ2-3,TRBV4-3,TRBD1,TGCGCCGGGGCCCGGGACAGGAACACAGATACGCAGTATTTT,CAGARDRNTDTQYF
few,TRBJ2-5,TRBV6-5,.,TGTGCCAGCAGCTACCTTGGGGTCGTCGGTGAGACCCAGTACTTC,CASSYLGVVGETQYF
.,TRBJ1-1,TRBV3-1,.,TGTGCCAGCAGCCACTTTACTGGGGAGTACACTGAAGCTTTCTTT,CASSHFTGEYTEAFF
few,TRBJ2-3,TRBV25-1,.,TGTGCCAGCAGCGACCGGGCTAGCAGTTACACAGATACGCAGTATTTT,CASSDRASSYTDTQYF
many,TRBJ2-7,TRBV19,.,TGTGCCAGTAGTACCGACCCCAGGGACGAGCAGTACTTC,CASSTDPRDEQYF
.,TRBJ2-2,TRBV27,TRBD2,TGTGCCAGCAGCGGACTAGCGGGAGCGAACACCGGGGAGCTGTTTTTT,CASSGLAGANTGELFF
many,TRBJ2-3,TRBV14,TRBD2,TGTGCCAGCAGCCAAGATTCGAGACTAGCGGTTTCCACAGATACGCAGTATTTT,CASSQDSRLAVSTDTQYF
few,TRBJ2-3,TRBV3-1,.,TGTGCCAGCAGCCAAGATGGGCCCCGAAGCACAGATACGCAGTATTTT,CASSQDGPRSTDTQYF
many,TRBJ2-7,TRBV7-9,TRBD2,TGTGCCAGCAGCTTGGTAGCGGGAGGTCCTCACGAGCAGTACTTC,CASSLVAGGPHEQYF
few,TRBJ2-3,TRBV7-6,TRBD2,TGTGCCAGCAGCTTAGTTGGGCGGGGGGATGTGCATTTT,CASSLVGRGDVHF
many,TRBJ2-7,TRBV6-5,.,TGTGCCAGCAGCCCGGATCTCTCCTACGAGCAGTACTTC,CASSPDLSYEQYF
.,TRBJ2-3,TRBV4-1,TRBD2,TGCGCCAGCAGCCCGGGACCAGCGGGAAACCTTATAGGGCAGTATTTT,CASSPGPAGNLIGQYF
.,TRBJ2-5,TRBV6-2/TRBV6-3,.,TGTGCCAGCAGTCCTCGGAGATGGATGCAAGAGACCCAGTACTTC,CASSPRRWMQETQYF
many,TRBJ2-4,TRBV7-9,.,TGTGCCAGCAGCTTGCGTGTTGGACAGGCGGGGGCCAAAAACATTCAGTACTTC,CASSLRVGQAGAKNIQYF
.,TRBJ2-6,TRBV6-2/TRBV6-3,TRBD1,TGTGCCAGCAGTTACGCCACAGGGGCTGGGGCCAACGTCCTGACTTTC,CASSYATGAGANVLTF
few,TRBJ2-1,TRBV7-2,TRBD2,TGTGCCAGCAGCTTAGAGCCCTCCGGACTAGCGGGGGAAAGGTTCTTC,CASSLEPSGLAGERFF
.,TRBJ2-4,TRBV12-3/TRBV12-4,.,TGTGCCAGTACAGACGGAGCCAAAAACATTCAGTACTTC,CASTDGAKNIQYF
many,TRBJ1-2,TRBV7-9,.,TGTGCCAGCAGCTTAGGAGAGGGCTATGGCTACACCTTC,CASSLGEGYGYTF
many,TRBJ1-4,TRBV20-1,TRBD1,TGCAGTGCTCGACGACAGGGGGGAGGAGAAAAACTGTTTTTT,CSARRQGGGEKLFF
.,TRBJ2-2,TRBV3-1,.,TGTGCCAGCAGCCAAGCGGCAGACACCGGGGAGCTGTTTTTT,CASSQAADTGELFF
many,TRBJ2-5,TRBV5-1,.,TGCGCCAGCAGCTTGAGCAGGCACCAAGAGACCCAGTACTTC,CASSLSRHQETQYF
.,TRBJ1-4,TRBV28,.,TGTGCCAGCAGACAGCGGGGCCGGAGTGAAAAACTGTTTTTT,CASRQRGRSEKLFF
few,TRBJ2-2,TRBV20-1,.,TGCAGTGCTAGAGGGGCAGGGGAGGTTCCCGGGGAGCTGTTTTTT,CSARGAGEVPGELFF
.,TRBJ2-3,TRBV19,.,TGTGCCAGTAGTTTGAACACCGGCACAGATACGCAGTATTTT,CASSLNTGTDTQYF
many,TRBJ2-7,TRBV7-9,.,TGTGCCAGCGGAGACAGGGAGGAGAAGTACTTC,CASGDREEKYF
many,TRBJ1-1,TRBV20-1,TRBD1,TGCAGTGCTACTGGACAGGGGCAATACCTTGAAGCTTTCTTT,CSATGQGQYLEAFF
few,TRBJ2-7,TRBV12-3/TRBV12-4,TRBD2,TGTGCCAGCAGTTCGCCTAGCGGGGGGCGGGACGAGCAGTACTTC,CASSSPSGGRDEQYF
.,TRBJ2-5,TRBV19,.,TGTGCCAGTAGCCATGGACCCGAAGAGACCCAGTACTTC,CASSHGPEETQYF
.,TRBJ2-3,TRBV7-6,.,TGTGCCAGCAGCTTAGTCGTAGCGGAAGGCACAGATACGCAGTATTTT,CASSLVVAEGTDTQYF
many,TRBJ2-5,TRBV30,.,TGTGCCTGGACGCGAGACACGCTTAGGGAGACCCAGTACTTC,CAWTRDTLRETQYF
many,TRBJ1-3,TRBV20-1,.,TGCAGTGCTAGAGATGAGAGGGAAGGGCTCTCTGGAAACACCATATATTTT,CSARDEREGLSGNTIYF
few,TRBJ2-3,TRBV30,.,TGTGCCTGGAGATTCACAGATACGCAGTATTTT,CAWRFTDTQYF
many,TRBJ2-7,TRBV7-9,.,TGTGCCAGCAGCACTCCTCAGGACAGTAGGGCCTACGAGCAGTACTTC,CASSTPQDSRAYEQYF
few,TRBJ2-3,TRBV7-9,.,TGTGCCAGCAGCCTACCGAGGGGGTGGGGCACAGATACGCAGTATTTT,CASSLPRGWGTDTQYF
many,TRBJ1-5,TRBV19,TRBD1,TGTGCCAGCAGTATAGGGACAGGGGGCAATCAGCCCCAGCATTTT,CASSIGTGGNQPQHF
.,TRBJ2-1,TRBV4-3,.,TGCGCCAGCAGCCAAGAGATTGGCAGGGGAACCTACAATGGGCAGTTCTTC,CASSQEIGRGTYNGQFF
many,TRBJ2-7,TRBV4-3,.,TGCGCCAGCAGCCAAGGGAGAGTTAGCTCCTACGAGCAGTACTTC,CASSQGRVSSYEQYF
few,TRBJ2-3,TRBV5-3,.,TGTGCCGTAATCACAGATACGCAGTATTTT,CAVITDTQYF
.,TRBJ2-1,TRBV6-2/TRBV6-3,TRBD2,TGTGCCAGCAGTTACGAGTCACTAGCGGGAGAGGGGGAGCAGTTCTTC,CASSYESLAGEGEQFF
.,TRBJ2-1,TRBV11-2,TRBD2,TGTGCCAGCAGTAGCGGGGGGCCCTGCAATGAGCAGTTCTTC,CASSSGGPCNEQFF
.,TRBJ2-7,TRBV29-1,TRBD2,TGCAGCGTGGGGGAGGAGGTAGCGGGAGGTTTATACGAGCAGTACTTC,CSVGEEVAGGLYEQYF
many,TRBJ2-3,TRBV29-1,TRBD2,TGCAGCGTTGACTCCATTCTACTAGCGGGAGGGCGCACAGATACGCAGTATTTT,CSVDSILLAGGRTDTQYF
many,TRBJ1-1,TRBV29-1,.,TGCAGCGTTGAAGGCAGGCAGAACACTGAAGCTTTCTTT,CSVEGRQNTEAFF
many,TRBJ2-3,TRBV6-5,.,TGTGCCAGCAGTATAGGGACCGTGGATACGCAGTATTTT,CASSIGTVDTQYF
many,TRBJ2-3,TRBV7-2,.,TGTGCCAGCAGCTCCGCGACTTATGCCACAGATACGCAGTATTTT,CASSSATYATDTQYF
many,TRBJ2-3,TRBV7-2,TRBD2,TGTGCCAGCAGCTTAGGCGCGGGGGACCCTTCCCAGTATTTT,CASSLGAGDPSQYF
.,TRBJ1-2,TRBV28,.,TGTGCCAGCAGTTTTAGAGTATTAAGGGAAGGCTACACCTTC,CASSFRVLREGYTF
.,TRBJ2-2,TRBV2,.,TGTGCCAGCAGCGCGGGACGGACATCCGGGGAGCTGTTTTTT,CASSAGRTSGELFF
many,TRBJ2-2,TRBV7-9,.,TGTGCCAGTTCATCCTCGAACACCGGGGAGCTGTTTTTT,CASSSSNTGELFF
many,TRBJ2-3,TRBV6-2/TRBV6-3,.,TGTGCCAGCAGTTCCTGGGACACAGATACGCAGTATTTT,CASSSWDTDTQYF
many,TRBJ1-1,TRBV27,.,TGTGCCAGCAGCCAAATGACTATCCGAAGGAACACTGAAGCTTTCTTT,CASSQMTIRRNTEAFF
.,TRBJ2-7,TRBV9,.,TGTGCCAGCAGCCCCCTAGTGGGAGAACAGTACGAGCAGTACTTC,CASSPLVGEQYEQYF
few,TRBJ2-7,TRBV30,.,TGTGCCTGGAGTGTAAAGGGTTATTTGTGGTACGAGCAGTACTTC,CAWSVKGYLWYEQYF
few,TRBJ2-7,TRBV7-9,.,TGTGCCAGCAGCTTAGTGGAGGGGCCCAACACCTACGAGCAGTACTTC,CASSLVEGPNTYEQYF
many,TRBJ1-5,TRBV6-5,.,TGTGCCAGCAGCTCGGACAGCGAAAATCAGCCCCAGCATTTT,CASSSDSENQPQHF
.,TRBJ2-2,TRBV5-3,.,TGTGCCAGCAGCTTGGAACTAGGGCTAGGGGAGCTGTTTTTT,CASSLELGLGELFF